These 31 T cell receptor beta chains were all obtained from the same sample, sequenced in a study of Ad26.COV2.S vaccination and SARS-CoV-2 variants. Treatment defined: some 19 received Ad26.COV2.S at low or high dose, single or two shots; several received placebo; per-sample allocation not given. Collection of samples fell on day 63 after the first vaccine or placebo injection. Sequencing was performed with immunoSEQ multiplex PCR; in TCRdb, only in-frame clones are kept and a portion is missing. The sample records approximately 300,000 clones, around 81% being singletons. The sequencing used peripheral blood, collected in a trial of Ad26.COV2.S vaccine versus placebo. The receptors shown here come from a person between 18 and 60 years old who received the Ad26.COV2.S COVID-19 vaccine or a placebo.

The chain combines TRBV11-3 with TRBJ1-2, with a weak D call TRBD1 (5 bases). With 7 bases removed from V and 4 bases from J, the gap between germline ends came to 16 bases. The germline CDR1 and CDR2 sequences are SGHNT and YENEEA. This CDR3 has 14 residues. The DNA for the CDR3 is TGTGCCAGCAAGGTTGGGGGTTCGTCCTATGGCTACACCTTC. This codes for CASKVGGSSYGYTF.

This clone came up once. The sample carries other DNA sequences with the same CDR3. The chain employs TRBV5-1 and TRBJ1-1; unclear D gene. The V and J ends lost 4 bases and 1 base respectively, with 11 bases between them. This CDR3 has 14 amino acids. Germline V gene data show CDR1 as SGHRS and CDR2 as YFSETQ. The CDR3 DNA follows: TGCGCCAGCAGCCCGACCAGACAGAACACTGAAGCTTTCTTT. As protein: CASSPTRQNTEAFF.

This clone has only one observation. CDR3 nucleotide sequence: TGTGCCAGCAGTGACCCGGGACAGCTAGGCGAGCAGTACTTC. This sequence encodes CASSDPGQLGEQYF. The chain uses TRBV6-2 or TRBV6-3 and TRBJ2-7; 7 nucleotides align to TRBD1. J gave up 6 bases and V 5 bases, and 10 bases lay outside the gene matches. Germline-derived CDR1 and CDR2 are MNHEY and SVGEGT. The CDR3 contains 14 residues.

This clone was counted a few times. This sequence joins TRBV3-1 (or the pseudogene TRBV3-2) and TRBJ1-2; 11 bases line up with TRBD1. The junction had 12 bases not matched to a gene; V was cut back by 4 bases and J by 8 bases. The CDR3 consists of 16 residues. Germline V gene data show CDR1 as LGHDT and CDR2 as YNNKEL (reference sequence). Written as DNA, the CDR3 is TGTGCCAGCAGCCGTGGACAGGGGGCTCTTGTAAAAGGCTACACCTTC. This codes for CASSRGQGALVKGYTF.

The chain has TRBV11-3 and TRBJ1-3; no clear D gene. Germline V CDR1 and CDR2: SGHNT, YENEEA. The CDR3 runs 16 residues. V dropped 5 bases and J dropped 0 bases, with 14 bases sitting between them. CDR3 protein: CASSLELGGSGNTIYF. CDR3 DNA: TGTGCCAGCAGCCTCGAGTTGGGAGGCTCTGGAAACACCATATATTTT.

The chain couples TRBV7-9 to TRBJ1-1; D is unresolved. Trimming took 7 bases from V and 8 from J, leaving 8 bases between them. Germline values: CDR1 SEHNR, CDR2 FQNEAQ (reference sequence). This CDR3 is 10 amino acids long. This CDR3 reads CASTAAEAFF. In DNA, the CDR3 is TGTGCCAGCACGGCCGCCGAAGCTTTCTTT.

This clone was recorded only once. The chain couples TRBV11-3 to TRBJ1-1, with a weak D call TRBD1 (6 bases). The CDR3 is 15 residues long. Per germline, CDR1 SGHNT and CDR2 YENEEA. V was shortened by 3 bases and J by 6 bases, with 17 bases between the two germline ends. CDR3 bases: TGTGCCAGCAGCTTCTCAGGGGTTCTCATCCCTGAAGCTTTCTTT. Encoded protein: CASSFSGVLIPEAFF.

The gene calls are TRBV27 and TRBJ2-7; TRBD2 is a possible D gene (5 bases). V was cut by 6 bases and J by 0 bases, with 18 bases left in between. Germline CDR1 MNHEY, CDR2 SMNVEV (reference sequence). The CDR3 sequence is 16 residues long. The CDR3 region has the DNA TGTGCCAGCAGCCCGGTGGCGGGTCTTAGCTCCTACGAGCAGTACTTC. It encodes CASSPVAGLSSYEQYF.

This clone was seen only a few times. The chain couples TRBV7-8 to TRBJ2-7; D possibly uses TRBD1 or TRBD2 (6 bases each). CDR3 length equals 14 residues. V was shortened by 6 bases and J by 0 bases, with 12 bases between the two germline ends. Germline V gene lookup returns CDR1 SGHVS and CDR2 FQNEAQ. In DNA form, the CDR3 reads TGTGCCAGCAGTTGGACAGCGGGCTCCTACGAGCAGTACTTC. It translates to CASSWTAGSYEQYF. Filled out from reference TRBV7-8 and TRBJ2-7, the complete variable domain reads GAGVSQSPRYKVAKRGQDVALRCDPISGHVSLFWYQQALGQGPEFLTYFQNEAQLDKSGLPSDRFFAERPEGSVSTLKIQRTQQEDSAVYLCASSWTAGSYEQYFGPGTRLTVT.

This chain connects TRBV9 to TRBJ1-5, with 9 bases identical to TRBD1. The CDR3 runs 14 residues. The ends lost 2 bases at V and 4 bases at J; junction bases unmatched: 1. The V gene's germline CDR1 is SGDLS and CDR2 YYNGEE. CDR3 residues: CASSVGQGNQPQHF. The CDR3 DNA sequence: TGTGCCAGCAGCGTTGGACAGGGGAATCAGCCCCAGCATTTT.

This clone showed up just a few times. The genes are TRBV2 and TRBJ2-7; possibly TRBD1 for D (5 bases). CDR1 and CDR2 from the germline V gene are SNHLY and FYNNEI. The V and J ends lost 3 bases and 2 bases respectively, with 11 bases between them. The CDR3 is 14 residues long. CDR3 DNA sequence: TGTGCCAGCAGTGATTGGGGCGCCCCCTACGAGCAGTACTTC. This translates into CASSDWGAPYEQYF.

The chain recombines TRBV11-3 with TRBJ2-1; D unresolved. The ends were cut back, 3 bases at V and 14 bases at J, with 14 bases in the middle. The CDR3 covers 12 residues. Germline CDR1 and CDR2: SGHNT and YENEEA. Here the CDR3 DNA reads TGTGCCAGCAGCTTTCGTGACGACGAGGAGTTCTTC. Its translation: CASSFRDDEEFF.

This chain joins TRBV6-6 and TRBJ2-5; 10 nucleotides agree with TRBD1. Germline V gene lookup returns CDR1 MNHNY and CDR2 SVGAGI (reference sequence). V lost 2 bases to trimming and J lost 5 bases; unmatched junction nucleotides: 5. This CDR3 contains 15 residues. CDR3 DNA: TGTGCCAGCAGTTACCCGACAGGGGGCGGGGAGACCCAGTACTTC. Encoded protein: CASSYPTGGGETQYF.

The chain uses TRBV5-1 and TRBJ2-7; weak D call: TRBD2 (6 bases). Per the germline V gene, CDR1 is SGHRS and CDR2 is YFSETQ. CDR3 length equals 16 residues. Trimming removed 0 bases at V and 0 bases at J, with 13 bases between. The DNA of the CDR3 is TGCGCCAGCAGCTTGGCTATCGGGGGAACCTCCTACGAGCAGTACTTC. Amino acid sequence: CASSLAIGGTSYEQYF.

The rearrangement joins TRBV5-5 to TRBJ1-5; TRBD1 might be the D (5 bases). V shed 0 bases and J shed 6 bases, with 13 bases lying between them. The germline CDR1 and CDR2 sequences are SGHKS and YYEKEE (reference sequence). There are 15 residues in the CDR3. This CDR3 is CASSLAGLQGQPQHF. The CDR3 bases are TGTGCCAGCAGCTTGGCGGGACTCCAGGGTCAGCCCCAGCATTTT.

The chain recombines TRBV6-2 or TRBV6-3 with TRBJ1-5; D unclear. CDR3 size: 15 residues. V lost 5 bases to trimming and J lost 2 bases, with 13 bases between them. CDR1 and CDR2 (germline): MNHEY, SVGEGT. The CDR3: CASSPPPGGNQPQHF. In nucleotides, the CDR3 is TGTGCCAGCAGTCCCCCGCCTGGAGGCAATCAGCCCCAGCATTTT.

The J gene is TRBJ2-7, the V gene TRBV10-2, with D unclear. V was shortened by 0 bases and J by 3 bases, with 6 bases between the two germline ends. The CDR3 is made up of 13 amino acids. CDR1 is WSHSY and CDR2 is SAAADI in the germline V gene. The CDR3 DNA is TGCGCCAGCAGTGAGTCGGCAGGCTACGAGCAGTACTTC. Translated, it gives CASSESAGYEQYF.

V gene TRBV21-1 combines with J gene TRBJ2-2; TRBD1 reflects the table's D call only, with no check against the DNA. TRBV21-1 is annotated as a pseudogene. The CDR3 contains 14 residues. The CDR3 sequence: CAAETWTLGGELFF. DNA for the CDR3: TGTGCCGCGGAGACCTGGACATTGGGCGGGGAGCTGTTTTTT.

V is TRBV28 and J is TRBJ2-3; no clear D gene. There are 13 residues in the CDR3. The germline V and J ends were trimmed by 3 bases and 4 bases, with 8 bases remaining between them. Germline assignment: CDR1 MDHEN and CDR2 SYDVKM. CDR3 in amino acids: CASSFDRPDTQYF. Written as DNA, the CDR3 is TGTGCCAGCAGTTTTGATCGCCCAGATACGCAGTATTTT.

The gene calls are TRBV4-1 and TRBJ1-6, with D unclear. Trimming shortened V by 0 bases and J by 8 bases, and 8 bases separated the two germline ends. The CDR3 runs to 14 residues. CDR1 and CDR2 (germline): MGHRA, YSYEKL. In DNA, the CDR3 is TGCGCCAGCAGCCAAGATCCTGCTTATTCACCCCTCCACTTT. Translation: CASSQDPAYSPLHF.

The chain is built from TRBV27 and TRBJ1-1, with D possibly being TRBD1 (5 bases). From germline, CDR1 is MNHEY and CDR2 SMNVEV (reference sequence). The CDR3 has 14 amino acids. V dropped 7 bases and J dropped 5 bases, with 17 bases sitting between them. The CDR3 reads CASTRDSYGTEAFF. DNA of the CDR3: TGTGCCAGCACAAGGGACTCATACGGGACTGAAGCTTTCTTT.

This sequence joins TRBV27 and TRBJ2-2; a possible D gene is TRBD2 (6 bases). The ends were cut back, 3 bases at V and 8 bases at J, with 7 bases in the middle. The CDR3 spans 12 residues. The germline gives CDR1 MNHEY, CDR2 SMNVEV (reference sequence). The chain's CDR3 is CASSFGGGELFF. CDR3 sequence (DNA): TGTGCCAGCAGTTTCGGGGGAGGGGAGCTGTTTTTT.

This clone was seen just once. The chain has TRBV4-1 and TRBJ1-4; D is unresolved. Germline assignment: CDR1 MGHRA and CDR2 YSYEKL. Between the trimmed V and J ends, which lost 4 bases and 0 bases, there was a span of 9 bases. CDR3 length: 15 amino acids. Here the CDR3 DNA reads TGCGCCAGCAGCCGAGAAATTTCAACTAATGAAAAACTGTTTTTT. It translates to CASSREISTNEKLFF.

J is TRBJ1-6 and V is TRBV7-2, with D possibly matching TRBD1 (5 bases). CDR1 SGHTA and CDR2 FQGNSA come from the germline V gene. The CDR3 has 15 residues. The V end was cut by 1 base, the J end by 6 bases, with 10 bases between. The CDR3 region has the DNA TGTGCCAGCAGCTTAGGGGGCAGGCCTAATTCACCCCTCCACTTT. Its protein is CASSLGGRPNSPLHF.

The gene calls are TRBV9 and TRBJ1-2; 9 positions agree with TRBD1. The CDR3 contains 15 residues. With 0 bases clipped from V and 2 bases from J, the junction kept 2 bases outside the gene matches. Germline V gives CDR1 SGDLS, CDR2 YYNGEE. The DNA for the CDR3 is TGTGCCAGCAGCGTAGCGGGACAGGGAAACTATGGCTACACCTTC. Amino acids: CASSVAGQGNYGYTF.

V is TRBV3-1 (or the pseudogene TRBV3-2) and J is TRBJ2-7; D gene uncertain. V lost 4 bases and J 1 base, leaving 17 bases between the germline ends. CDR3 length equals 16 residues. Germline V lookup: CDR1 LGHDT, CDR2 YNNKEL (reference sequence). DNA of the CDR3: TGTGCCAGCAGCCCACGGTATTACGGCCCTTCCTACGAGCAGTACTTC. The encoded protein is CASSPRYYGPSYEQYF.

This clone has a single count. This chain uses TRBV5-6 with TRBJ1-4, with D perhaps matching TRBD1 (5 bases). CDR1 SGHDT and CDR2 YYEEEE come from the germline V gene. The CDR3 consists of 15 residues. V lost 0 bases to trimming and J lost 8 bases, with 14 bases between them. CDR3 in DNA: TGTGCCAGCAGCTTGGGACGGGCTCGGGGGGAAAAACTGTTTTTT. Translation gives CASSLGRARGEKLFF. Together with reference TRBV5-6 and TRBJ1-4, the CDR3 gives the full variable domain: DAGVTQSPTHLIKTRGQQVTLRCSPKSGHDTVSWYQQALGQGPQFIFQYYEEEERQRGNFPDRFSGHQFPNYSSELNVNALLLGDSALYLCASSLGRARGEKLFFGSGTQLSVL.

CDR3 amino acids: CASRNTGGSTGELFF. As DNA, the CDR3 is TGTGCCAGCCGAAACACGGGGGGCTCCACCGGGGAGCTGTTTTTT. The chain has TRBV25-1 and TRBJ2-2; possible D gene TRBD2, 7 bases. This CDR3 spans 15 amino acids. CDR1 is MGHDK, CDR2 SYGVNS, per germline. The V gene lost 8 bases and the J gene lost 4 bases, with 17 bases spanning the gap. Looking up the rest from reference TRBV25-1 and TRBJ2-2 gives the full variable domain: EADIYQTPRYLVIGTGKKITLECSQTMGHDKMYWYQQDPGMELHLIHYSYGVNSTEKGDLSSESTVSRIRTEHFPLTLESARPSHTSQYLCASRNTGGSTGELFFGEGSRLTVL.

This chain connects TRBV7-2 to TRBJ1-3, with D tentatively TRBD1 (5 bases). The CDR3 totals 16 residues. CDR1 is SGHTA and CDR2 is FQGNSA in the germline V gene. V was clipped by 1 base and J by 5 bases, with 15 bases between them. CDR3 residues: CASSLVGGSWRNTIYF. DNA of the CDR3: TGTGCCAGCAGCTTAGTGGGGGGGTCCTGGAGAAACACCATATATTTT.

The gene calls are TRBV4-1 and TRBJ2-1; TRBD2 matches at 7 bases. The CDR3 extends over 15 amino acids. The junction had 0 bases not matched to a gene; V was cut back by 0 bases and J by 1 base. Germline CDR1 and CDR2: MGHRA and YSYEKL. The CDR3 DNA sequence: TGCGCCAGCAGCCAAGAGGGGGGGTCCTACAATGAGCAGTTCTTC. Amino acid sequence: CASSQEGGSYNEQFF.

J is TRBJ1-6 and V is TRBV4-2; 9 bases map to TRBD1. V shed 0 bases, J shed 7 bases, and the junction held 7 bases outside the gene matches. This CDR3 has 17 residues. Germline V lookup: CDR1 LGHNA, CDR2 YNFKEQ. CDR3 DNA: TGTGCCAGCAGCCAAGATCCCGGGACAGGGAAGAATTCACCCCTCCACTTT. Its protein product is CASSQDPGTGKNSPLHF.